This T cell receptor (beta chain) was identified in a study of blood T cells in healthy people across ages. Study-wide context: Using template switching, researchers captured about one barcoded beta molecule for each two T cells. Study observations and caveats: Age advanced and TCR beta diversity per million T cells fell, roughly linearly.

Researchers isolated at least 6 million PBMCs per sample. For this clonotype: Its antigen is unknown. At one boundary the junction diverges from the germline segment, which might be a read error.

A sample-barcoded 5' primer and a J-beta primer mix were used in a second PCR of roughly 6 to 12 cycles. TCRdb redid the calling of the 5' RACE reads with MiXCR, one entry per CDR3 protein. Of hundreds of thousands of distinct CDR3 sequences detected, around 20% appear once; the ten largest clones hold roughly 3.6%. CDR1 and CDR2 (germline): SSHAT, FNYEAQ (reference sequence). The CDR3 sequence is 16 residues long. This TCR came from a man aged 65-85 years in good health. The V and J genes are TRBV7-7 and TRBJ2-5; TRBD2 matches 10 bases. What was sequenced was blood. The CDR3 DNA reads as TGTGCTAGCAGCTTAGATGCTAGCGGGAGATGGGAGACCCAGTACTTC. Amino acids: CASSLDASGRWETQYF.